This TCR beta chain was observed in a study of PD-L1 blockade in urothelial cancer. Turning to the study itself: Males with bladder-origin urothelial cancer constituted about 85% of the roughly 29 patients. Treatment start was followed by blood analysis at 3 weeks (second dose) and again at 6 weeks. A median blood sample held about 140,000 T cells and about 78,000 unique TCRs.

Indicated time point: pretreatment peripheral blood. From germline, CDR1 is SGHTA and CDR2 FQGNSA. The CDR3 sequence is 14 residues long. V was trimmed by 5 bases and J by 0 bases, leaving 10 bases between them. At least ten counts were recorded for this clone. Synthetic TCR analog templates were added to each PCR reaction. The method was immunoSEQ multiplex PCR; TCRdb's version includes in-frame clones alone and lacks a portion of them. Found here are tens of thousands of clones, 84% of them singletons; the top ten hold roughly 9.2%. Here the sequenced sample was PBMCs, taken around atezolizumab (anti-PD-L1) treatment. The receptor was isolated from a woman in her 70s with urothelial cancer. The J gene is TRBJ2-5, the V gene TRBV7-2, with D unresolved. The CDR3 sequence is CASSNNHNQETQYF. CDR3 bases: TGTGCCAGCAGCAATAATCACAACCAAGAGACCCAGTACTTC.